This T cell receptor beta chain is from a study of blood T cell repertoires in COVID-19. Using immunoSEQ multiplex PCR, the repertoire was profiled, and TCRdb retains in-frame clones only, with some absent. The data hold 200,000 to 250,000 clones, with approximately 80% observed a single time. This TCR was recovered from a woman aged 55-70 years who had recovered from COVID-19. The specimen was peripheral blood.

In nucleotides, the CDR3 is TGTGCCAGCAGCTTTGGGACACCCGGAAACACCATATATTTT. It specifies CASSFGTPGNTIYF. The chain joins TRBV7-3 to TRBJ1-3, with D maybe TRBD1 (6 bases). The CDR3 runs to 14 residues. CDR1 and CDR2 from the germline V gene are SGHTA and FQGTGA. V lost 3 bases, J lost 4 bases, and 10 bases lay in between.